The clone carrying this T cell receptor (beta chain) was seen a single time. This sample stems from a study of blood T cell repertoires in COVID-19. About the study: Specimens from acute and convalescent COVID-19 originated in the United States, Italy and Spain. T cells, B-cell-depleted T cells, or PBMCs provided the cDNA or gDNA that served as material.

Germline V gives CDR1 KGHSH, CDR2 LQKENI. This CDR3 region has 14 residues. Trimming removed 6 bases from V and 7 bases from J, with 13 bases in between. In the authors' workflow: From reference gene primer amplification, estimates of nucleated cell counts were derived. Clones were read by immunoSEQ multiplex PCR, and TCRdb kept only the in-frame ones, dropping some. That table is the source of V, J and clone size, and D and trimming were worked out from the DNA. In the table there are 79,000 or so clones, 75% to 90% of which are singletons. The V gene is TRBV18, the J gene TRBJ1-6; no definite D call. The sequenced material came from peripheral blood. The TCR originated in a human donor in a cohort sampled during active COVID-19. The CDR3 region has the DNA TGTGCCAGCTCCTTTACCGGGAAAAATTCACCCCTCCACTTT. This gives the protein CASSFTGKNSPLHF.